This is a list of T cell receptor beta chains from one sample in a study of cytomegalovirus exposure and HLA in healthy donors. Sequencing was performed with immunoSEQ multiplex PCR; in TCRdb, only in-frame clones are kept and a portion is missing. The sample records 130,000 to 150,000 clones, about 80% being singletons. Sequenced sample: PBMCs. The receptors were sampled from a man between 35 and 55 years old in good health and CMV-seronegative. CDR3s include the opening cysteine and the closing phenylalanine or tryptophan. D genes are given only for firm matches. Clone size is not always given. Where it is, it says once, few, many or a class for expanded clones.

V,D,J,size,CDR3,DNA
TRBV7-9,.,TRBJ1-4,.,CASSHLREAGNEKLFF,TGTGCCAGCAGCCACCTTAGGGAAGCGGGGAATGAAAAACTGTTTTTT
TRBV4-3,.,TRBJ1-2,.,CASSQVGSGVNYGYTF,TGCGCCAGCAGCCAAGTAGGGTCAGGGGTTAACTATGGCTACACCTTC
TRBV9,TRBD1,TRBJ1-2,.,CASSGPLTGQLGYGYTF,TGTGCCAGCAGCGGCCCCCTCACGGGACAGTTAGGATATGGCTACACCTTC
TRBV9,.,TRBJ2-2,few,CASSPRQDANTGELFF,TGTGCCAGCAGCCCCCGACAGGATGCGAACACCGGGGAGCTGTTTTTT
TRBV5-4,.,TRBJ2-7,.,CASSLDRSNYEQYF,TGTGCCAGCAGCTTGGACAGGAGTAACTACGAGCAGTACTTC
TRBV27,.,TRBJ2-1,once,CASSFTDIAYNEQFF,TGTGCCAGCAGTTTTACTGACATAGCCTACAATGAGCAGTTCTTC
TRBV10-1,TRBD1,TRBJ2-2,.,CASSECMTGYTGELFF,TGCGCCAGCAGTGAGTGTATGACAGGGTACACCGGGGAGCTGTTTTTT
TRBV9,.,TRBJ2-5,.,CASSVDPDQETQYF,TGTGCCAGCAGCGTAGATCCCGACCAAGAGACCCAGTACTTC
TRBV7-7,TRBD1,TRBJ2-5,.,CASSPGDRDQETQYF,TGTGCTAGCAGCCCCGGAGACAGGGATCAAGAGACCCAGTACTTC
TRBV5-1,.,TRBJ1-1,.,CASSLVPGAYTEAFF,TGCGCCAGCAGCTTGGTACCAGGGGCATATACTGAAGCTTTCTTT
TRBV29-1,TRBD2,TRBJ2-2,.,CSAAIAGTGELFF,TGCAGCGCAGCAATAGCGGGCACCGGGGAGCTGTTTTTT
TRBV7-2,.,TRBJ1-1,.,CASSLGGGGGSNFF,TGTGCCAGCAGCTTAGGGGGAGGTGGTGGCTCCAACTTCTTT